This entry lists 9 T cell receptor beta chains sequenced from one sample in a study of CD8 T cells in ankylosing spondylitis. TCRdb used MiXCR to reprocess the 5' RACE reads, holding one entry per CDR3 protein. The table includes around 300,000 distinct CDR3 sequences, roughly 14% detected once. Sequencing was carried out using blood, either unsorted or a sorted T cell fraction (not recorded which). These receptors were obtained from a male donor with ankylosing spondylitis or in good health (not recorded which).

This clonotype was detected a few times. The CDR3 DNA reads TGCAGTGCTCAGGCTCGGCGAGGGGAGCTGTTTTTT. Translated: CSAQARRGELFF. This chain uses TRBV20-1 with TRBJ2-2, with D unresolved. V was cut by 5 bases and J by 8 bases, with 12 bases left in between. There are 12 residues in the CDR3. Germline CDR1 DFQATT, CDR2 SNEGSKA (reference sequence).

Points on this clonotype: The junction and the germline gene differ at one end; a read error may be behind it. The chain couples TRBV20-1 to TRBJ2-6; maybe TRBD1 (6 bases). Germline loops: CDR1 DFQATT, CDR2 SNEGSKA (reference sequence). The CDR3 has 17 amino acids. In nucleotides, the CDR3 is TGCAGCGCTAGAGTACAGGGTGTTAGCTCTGGGGCCAACGTCCTGACTTTC. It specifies CSARVQGVSSGANVLTF.

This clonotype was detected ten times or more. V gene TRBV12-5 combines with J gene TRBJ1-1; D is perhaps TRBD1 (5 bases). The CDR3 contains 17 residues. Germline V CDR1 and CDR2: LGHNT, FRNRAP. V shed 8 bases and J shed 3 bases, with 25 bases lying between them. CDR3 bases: TGTGCTAGTCGAATTCCGCCCTGGGGGGGAGGCGACACTGAAGCTTTCTTT. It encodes CASRIPPWGGGDTEAFF.

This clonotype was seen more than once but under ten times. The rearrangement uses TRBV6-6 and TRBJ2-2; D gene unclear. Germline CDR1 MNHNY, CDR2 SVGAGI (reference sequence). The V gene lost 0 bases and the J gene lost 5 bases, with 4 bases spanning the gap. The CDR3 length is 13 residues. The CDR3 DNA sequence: TGTGCCAGCAGTTACTCAGAAACCGGGGAGCTGTTTTTT. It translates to CASSYSETGELFF.

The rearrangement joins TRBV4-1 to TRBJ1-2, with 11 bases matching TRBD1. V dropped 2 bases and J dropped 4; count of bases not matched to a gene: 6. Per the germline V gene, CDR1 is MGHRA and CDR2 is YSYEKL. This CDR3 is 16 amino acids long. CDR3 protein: CASSQREGQGVYGYTF. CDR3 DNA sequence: TGCGCCAGCAGCCAAAGAGAGGGACAGGGGGTCTATGGCTACACCTTC.

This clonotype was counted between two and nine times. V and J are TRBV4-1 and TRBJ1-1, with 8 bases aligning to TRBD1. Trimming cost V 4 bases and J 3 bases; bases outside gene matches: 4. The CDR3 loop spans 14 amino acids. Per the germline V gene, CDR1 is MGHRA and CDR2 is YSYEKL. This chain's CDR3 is CASSPRGLHTEAFF. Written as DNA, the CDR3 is TGCGCCAGCAGCCCCAGGGGGCTCCACACTGAAGCTTTCTTT.

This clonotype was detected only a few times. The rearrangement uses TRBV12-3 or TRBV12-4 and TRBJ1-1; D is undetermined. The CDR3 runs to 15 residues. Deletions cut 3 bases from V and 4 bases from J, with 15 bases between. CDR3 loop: CASSLGGGGSTEAFF. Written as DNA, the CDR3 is TGTGCCAGCAGTTTGGGTGGCGGCGGGAGCACTGAAGCTTTCTTT.

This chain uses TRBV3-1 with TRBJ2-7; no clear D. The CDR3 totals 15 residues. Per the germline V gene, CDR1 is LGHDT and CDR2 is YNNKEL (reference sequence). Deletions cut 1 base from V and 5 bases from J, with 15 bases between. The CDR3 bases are TGTGCCAGCAGCCAAGCTACAGCCGGAAGGAACGAGCAGTACTTC. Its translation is CASSQATAGRNEQYF.

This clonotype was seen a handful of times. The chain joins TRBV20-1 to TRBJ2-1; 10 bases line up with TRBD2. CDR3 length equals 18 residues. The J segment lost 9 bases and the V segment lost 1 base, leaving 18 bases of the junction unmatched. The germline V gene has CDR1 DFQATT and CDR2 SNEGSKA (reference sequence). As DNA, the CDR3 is TGCAGTGCTAGAGGGGTCTTAGCGGGGGGTTCCATGCCCATTGAGCAGTTCTTC. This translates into CSARGVLAGGSMPIEQFF.